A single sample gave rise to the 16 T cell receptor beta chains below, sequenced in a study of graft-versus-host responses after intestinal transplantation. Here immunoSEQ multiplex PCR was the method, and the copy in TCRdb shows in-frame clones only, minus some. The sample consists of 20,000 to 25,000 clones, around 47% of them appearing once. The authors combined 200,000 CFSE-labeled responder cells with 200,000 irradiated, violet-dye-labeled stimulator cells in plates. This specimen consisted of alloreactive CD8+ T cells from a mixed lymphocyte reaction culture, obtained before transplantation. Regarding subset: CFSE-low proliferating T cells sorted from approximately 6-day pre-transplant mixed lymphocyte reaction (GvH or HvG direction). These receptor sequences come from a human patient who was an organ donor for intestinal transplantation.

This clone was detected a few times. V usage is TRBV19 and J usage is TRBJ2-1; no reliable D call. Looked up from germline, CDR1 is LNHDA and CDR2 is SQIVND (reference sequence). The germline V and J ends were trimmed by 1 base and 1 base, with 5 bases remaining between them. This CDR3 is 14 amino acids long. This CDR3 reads CASSIVNSYNEQFF. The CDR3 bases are TGTGCCAGTAGTATAGTGAATTCCTACAATGAGCAGTTCTTC.

CDR3 nucleotide sequence: TGCGCCAGCAGCTCGTACCTGCGGTCGGGAGGTAGAACCGGTACGCAGTATTTT. Amino acids: CASSSYLRSGGRTGTQYF. V usage is TRBV5-1 and J usage is TRBJ2-3, with 7 bases identical to TRBD2. Germline CDR1 reads SGHRS; CDR2 reads YFSETQ. With V trimmed by 3 bases and J by 8 bases, 21 bases remained unmatched. CDR3 size: 18 residues.

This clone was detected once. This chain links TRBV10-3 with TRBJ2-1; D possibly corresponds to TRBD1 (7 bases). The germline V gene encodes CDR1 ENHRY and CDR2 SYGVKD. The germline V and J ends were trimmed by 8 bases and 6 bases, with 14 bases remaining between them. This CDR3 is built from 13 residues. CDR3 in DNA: TGTGCCATCGGGGGGACAGACCCCAATGAGCAGTTCTTC. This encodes CAIGGTDPNEQFF.

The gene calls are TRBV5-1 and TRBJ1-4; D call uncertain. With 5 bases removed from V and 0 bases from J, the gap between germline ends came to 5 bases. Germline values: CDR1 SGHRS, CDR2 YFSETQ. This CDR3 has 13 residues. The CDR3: CASRRSTNEKLFF. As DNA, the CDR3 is TGCGCCAGCAGGCGTTCAACTAATGAAAAACTGTTTTTT.

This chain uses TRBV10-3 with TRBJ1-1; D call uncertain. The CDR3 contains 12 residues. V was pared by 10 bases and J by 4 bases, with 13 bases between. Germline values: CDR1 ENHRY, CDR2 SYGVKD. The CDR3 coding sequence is TGTGCCACTTCTGGGTTTTTCACTGAAGCTTTCTTT. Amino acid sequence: CATSGFFTEAFF.

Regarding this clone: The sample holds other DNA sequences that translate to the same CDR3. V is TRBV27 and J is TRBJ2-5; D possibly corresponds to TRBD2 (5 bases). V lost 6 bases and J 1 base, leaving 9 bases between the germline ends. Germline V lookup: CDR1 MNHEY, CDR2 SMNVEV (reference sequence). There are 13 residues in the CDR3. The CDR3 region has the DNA TGTGCCAGCAGCCCCAGCGGCCAAGAGACCCAGTACTTC. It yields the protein CASSPSGQETQYF.

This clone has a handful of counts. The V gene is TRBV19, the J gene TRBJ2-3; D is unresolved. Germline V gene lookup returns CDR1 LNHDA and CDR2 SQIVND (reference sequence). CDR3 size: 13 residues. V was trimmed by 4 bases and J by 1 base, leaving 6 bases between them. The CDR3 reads CASSSLGTDTQYF. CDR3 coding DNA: TGTGCCAGTAGTAGTTTAGGCACAGATACGCAGTATTTT.

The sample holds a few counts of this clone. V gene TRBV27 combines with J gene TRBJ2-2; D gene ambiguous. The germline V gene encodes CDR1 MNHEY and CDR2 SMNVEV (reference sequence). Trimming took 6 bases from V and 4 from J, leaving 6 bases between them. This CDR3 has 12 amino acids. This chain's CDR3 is CASSRFTGELFF. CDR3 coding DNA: TGTGCCAGCAGCAGATTCACCGGGGAGCTGTTTTTT.

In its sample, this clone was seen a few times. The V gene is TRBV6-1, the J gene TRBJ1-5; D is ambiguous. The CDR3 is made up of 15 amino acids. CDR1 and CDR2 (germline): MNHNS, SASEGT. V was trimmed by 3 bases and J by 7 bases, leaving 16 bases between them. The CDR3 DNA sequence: TGTGCCAGCAGTGACTTCGAGGAGGGTGGGCAGCCCCAGCATTTT. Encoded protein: CASSDFEEGGQPQHF.

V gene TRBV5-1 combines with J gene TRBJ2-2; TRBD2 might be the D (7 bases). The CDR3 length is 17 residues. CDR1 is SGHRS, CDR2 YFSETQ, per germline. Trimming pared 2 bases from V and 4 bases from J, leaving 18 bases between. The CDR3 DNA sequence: TGCGCCAGCAGCTTCACTTGGCCAGGGGAGGGCACCGGGGAGCTGTTTTTT. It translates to CASSFTWPGEGTGELFF.

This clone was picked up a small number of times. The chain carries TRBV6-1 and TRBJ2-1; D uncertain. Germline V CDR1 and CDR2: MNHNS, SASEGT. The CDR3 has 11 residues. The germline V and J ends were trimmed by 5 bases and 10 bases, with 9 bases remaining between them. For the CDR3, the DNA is TGTGCCAGCAGTTACGGCTGGGAGCAGTTCTTC. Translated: CASSYGWEQFF.

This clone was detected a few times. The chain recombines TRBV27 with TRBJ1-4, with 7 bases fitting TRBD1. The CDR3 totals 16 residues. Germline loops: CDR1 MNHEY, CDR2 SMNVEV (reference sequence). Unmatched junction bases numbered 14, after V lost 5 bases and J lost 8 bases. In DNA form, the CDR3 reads TGTGCCAGCAGTCCTACGTCCCGACAGGGTAGCGAAAAACTGTTTTTT. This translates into CASSPTSRQGSEKLFF.

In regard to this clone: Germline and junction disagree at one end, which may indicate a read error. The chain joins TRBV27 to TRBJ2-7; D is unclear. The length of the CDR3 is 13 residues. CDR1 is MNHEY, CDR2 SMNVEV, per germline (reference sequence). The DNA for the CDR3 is TGCGCCAGCAGCCATGCGAGCTCCTACGAGCAGTACTTC. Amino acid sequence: CASSHASSYEQYF.

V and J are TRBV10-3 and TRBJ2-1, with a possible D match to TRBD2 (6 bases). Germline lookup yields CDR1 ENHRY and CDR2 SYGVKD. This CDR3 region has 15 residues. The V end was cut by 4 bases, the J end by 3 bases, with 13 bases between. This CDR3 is CAISVGADYYNEQFF. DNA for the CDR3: TGTGCCATCAGTGTAGGAGCGGACTACTACAATGAGCAGTTCTTC.

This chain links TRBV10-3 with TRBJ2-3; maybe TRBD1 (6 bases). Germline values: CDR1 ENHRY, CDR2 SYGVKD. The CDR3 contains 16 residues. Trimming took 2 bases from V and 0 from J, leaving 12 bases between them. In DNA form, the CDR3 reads TGTGCCATCAGTGAGAGTACAGGGCCGAGCACAGATACGCAGTATTTT. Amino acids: CAISESTGPSTDTQYF.

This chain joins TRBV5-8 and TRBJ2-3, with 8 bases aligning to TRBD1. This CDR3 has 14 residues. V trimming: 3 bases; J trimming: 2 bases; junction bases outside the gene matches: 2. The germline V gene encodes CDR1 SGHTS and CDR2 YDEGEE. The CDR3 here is CASSWGQDTDTQYF. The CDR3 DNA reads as TGTGCCAGCAGCTGGGGACAGGACACAGATACGCAGTATTTT. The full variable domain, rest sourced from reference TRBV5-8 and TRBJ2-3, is EAGVTQSPTHLIKTRGQQATLRCSPISGHTSVYWYQQALGLGLQFLLWYDEGEERNRGNFPPRFSGRQFPNYSSELNVNALELEDSALYLCASSWGQDTDTQYFGPGTRLTVL.